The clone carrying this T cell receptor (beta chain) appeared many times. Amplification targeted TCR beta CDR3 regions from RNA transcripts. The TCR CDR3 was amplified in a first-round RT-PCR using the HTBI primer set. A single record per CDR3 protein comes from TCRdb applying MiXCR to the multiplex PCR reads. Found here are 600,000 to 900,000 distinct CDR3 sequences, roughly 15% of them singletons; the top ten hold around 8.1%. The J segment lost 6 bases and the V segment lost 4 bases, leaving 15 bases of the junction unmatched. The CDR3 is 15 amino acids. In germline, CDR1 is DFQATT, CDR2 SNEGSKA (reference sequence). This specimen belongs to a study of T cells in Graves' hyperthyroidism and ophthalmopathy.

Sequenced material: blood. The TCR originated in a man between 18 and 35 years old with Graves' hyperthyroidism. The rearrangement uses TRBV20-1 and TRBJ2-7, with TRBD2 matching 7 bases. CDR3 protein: CSATFIGGGLREQYF. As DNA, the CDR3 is TGCAGTGCTACCTTCATTGGGGGGGGTCTTCGCGAGCAGTACTTC.